The sequence of this TCR beta chain was determined in a study of blood T cells in healthy people across ages. The CDR3 has 16 residues. CDR1 is SGHTA, CDR2 FQGNSA, per germline. After removal of 1 base from V and 7 bases from J, the junction contained 10 bases not matched to a gene. A J-beta primer mix and a sample-barcoded 5' primer were used in a second PCR of roughly 6 to 12 cycles. MiXCR was run by TCRdb on the 5' RACE reads, yielding one entry per CDR3 protein. The table has more than 1.4 million distinct CDR3 sequences, 42% seen once. This chain links TRBV7-2 with TRBJ2-7; 10 bases are shared with TRBD2. The source of this sequence is a woman between 18 and 30 years old in good health. The sample comprised blood. This CDR3 reads CASSLDSGGSPWEQYF. DNA for the CDR3: TGTGCCAGCAGCTTAGATAGCGGGGGGTCTCCCTGGGAGCAGTACTTC. Using reference TRBV7-2 and TRBJ2-7 for the parts outside the CDR3, the full variable domain is GAGVSQSPSNKVTEKGKDVELRCDPISGHTALYWYRQSLGQGLEFLIYFQGNSAPDKSGLPSDRFSAERTGGSVSTLTIQRTQQEDSAVYLCASSLDSGGSPWEQYFGPGTRLTVT.